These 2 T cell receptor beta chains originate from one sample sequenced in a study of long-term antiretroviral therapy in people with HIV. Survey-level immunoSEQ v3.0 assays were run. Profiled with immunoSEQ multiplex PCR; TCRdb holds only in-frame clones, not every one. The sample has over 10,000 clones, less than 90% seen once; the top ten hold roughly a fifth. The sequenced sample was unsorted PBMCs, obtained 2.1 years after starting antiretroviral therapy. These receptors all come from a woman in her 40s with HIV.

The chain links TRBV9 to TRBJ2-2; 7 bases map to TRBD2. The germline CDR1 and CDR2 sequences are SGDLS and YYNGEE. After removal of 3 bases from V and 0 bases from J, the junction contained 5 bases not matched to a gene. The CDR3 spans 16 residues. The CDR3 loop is CASSATGGTNTGELFF. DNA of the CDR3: TGTGCCAGCAGCGCCACGGGGGGAACGAACACCGGGGAGCTGTTTTTT.

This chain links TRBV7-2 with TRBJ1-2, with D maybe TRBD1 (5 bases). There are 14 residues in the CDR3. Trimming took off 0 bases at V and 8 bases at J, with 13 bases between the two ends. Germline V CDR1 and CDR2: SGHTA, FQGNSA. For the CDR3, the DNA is TGTGCCAGCAGCTTAGCAGGGGCGGAGGGAGGCTACACCTTC. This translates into CASSLAGAEGGYTF.